Presented here are 25 T cell receptor beta chains from one specimen sequenced in a study of T cell responses to AZD1222 COVID-19 vaccine. Repertoires were generated with immunoSEQ multiplex PCR, while TCRdb's copy carries only in-frame clones and drops some. In the table there are 100,000 to 120,000 clones, 80% to 95% of which are singletons. The sequences come from peripheral blood, collected on day 0 of AZD1222 vaccination. The receptors here all came from an adult in good health.

The chain is built from TRBV18 and TRBJ1-1; D gene unclear. Trimming stripped 1 base from V and 1 base from J, with 7 bases between. The CDR3 length is 14 residues. CDR1 is KGHSH, CDR2 LQKENI, per germline. In DNA form, the CDR3 reads TGTGCCAGCTCACCACTGGGAGAGAACACTGAAGCTTTCTTT. It yields the protein CASSPLGENTEAFF.

This chain connects TRBV5-6 to TRBJ1-2, with 8 bases fitting TRBD1. CDR3 length equals 16 residues. Germline CDR1 reads SGHDT; CDR2 reads YYEEEE. J gave up 8 bases and V 2 bases, and 14 bases lay outside the gene matches. CDR3 DNA: TGTGCCAGCAGCTTTCTATCAGGACAGGGAGCCTTCGGCTACACCTTC. Translating it yields CASSFLSGQGAFGYTF.

The rearrangement joins TRBV6-6 to TRBJ1-5; possible D gene TRBD1, 6 bases. The germline gives CDR1 MNHNY, CDR2 SVGAGI (reference sequence). V lost 6 bases and J lost 7, with 13 bases in between. The CDR3 runs to 13 residues. CDR3 in amino acids: CASRRQARQPQHF. In DNA, the CDR3 is TGTGCCAGCAGACGACAGGCTCGGCAGCCCCAGCATTTT.

The chain joins TRBV21-1 to TRBJ1-5; TRBD1, the D gene given by the table, was not confirmed from the DNA. TRBV21-1 is tagged as a pseudogene. The CDR3 has 13 amino acids. The CDR3 spells CASTWTVYQPQHF. For the CDR3, the DNA is TGTGCCAGCACATGGACAGTCTATCAGCCCCAGCATTTT.

This rearrangement joins TRBV2 to TRBJ1-6; 7 bases agree with TRBD1. CDR1 and CDR2 from the germline V gene are SNHLY and FYNNEI. This CDR3 has 17 amino acids. The J segment lost 4 bases and the V segment lost 9 bases, leaving 15 bases of the junction unmatched. CDR3 DNA sequence: TGTGCCAGTGGCGGGACAGCAAAAATATTATATAATTCACCCCTCCACTTT. Protein product: CASGGTAKILYNSPLHF.

The chain combines TRBV6-1 with TRBJ2-3; tentative D call: TRBD2 (6 bases). CDR1 MNHNS and CDR2 SASEGT come from the germline V gene. This CDR3 has 14 residues. The V gene lost 2 bases and the J gene lost 3 bases, with 9 bases spanning the gap. CDR3 nucleotides: TGTGCCAGCAGTGAACGGCGGGGAACAGATACGCAGTATTTT. The encoded protein is CASSERRGTDTQYF.

The chain has TRBV19 and TRBJ1-2; 8 bases are shared with TRBD1. After removal of 7 bases from V and 4 bases from J, the junction contained 2 bases not matched to a gene. CDR3 size: 12 residues. Germline V CDR1 and CDR2: LNHDA, SQIVND (reference sequence). CDR3 in DNA: TGTGCCAGTATGGGACAGGCCTATGGCTACACCTTC. It translates to CASMGQAYGYTF.

V and J are TRBV7-9 and TRBJ2-6; perhaps D is TRBD1 or TRBD2 (5 bases each). The CDR3 consists of 16 residues. In germline, CDR1 is SEHNR, CDR2 FQNEAQ (reference sequence). V was shortened by 4 bases and J by 0 bases, with 10 bases between the two germline ends. The CDR3 sequence is CASSSWGISGANVLTF. The CDR3 DNA reads as TGTGCCAGCAGCTCGTGGGGGATCTCTGGGGCCAACGTCCTGACTTTC.

This sequence joins TRBV28 and TRBJ1-2, with 10 bases that match TRBD1. Looked up from germline, CDR1 is MDHEN and CDR2 is SYDVKM. V was clipped by 2 bases and J by 3 bases; unmatched bases: 3. This CDR3 has 15 amino acids. CDR3 DNA: TGTGCCAGCAGTTTAGATGGACAGGGGGACTATGGCTACACCTTC. This encodes CASSLDGQGDYGYTF.

The chain employs TRBV5-6 and TRBJ1-2, with TRBD1 as a possible D gene (5 bases). The CDR3 has 12 residues. The V and J ends lost 2 bases and 8 bases respectively, with 10 bases between them. Germline V CDR1 and CDR2: SGHDT, YYEEEE. The chain's CDR3 is CASSFQGTGYTF. CDR3 bases: TGTGCCAGCAGCTTTCAGGGCACCGGCTACACCTTC.

The V gene is TRBV6-5, the J gene TRBJ2-1, with D tentatively TRBD1 (6 bases). The CDR3 covers 14 residues. CDR1 and CDR2 from the germline V gene are MNHEY and SVGAGI. V was trimmed by 4 bases and J by 6 bases, leaving 13 bases between them. CDR3 DNA: TGTGCCAGCAGTTCACAGGGCCTCGGCAATGAGCAGTTCTTC. It is translated as CASSSQGLGNEQFF.

This sequence joins TRBV11-2 and TRBJ2-1; 9 bases align to TRBD1. Germline lookup yields CDR1 SGHAT and CDR2 FQNNGV. V gave up 5 bases and J gave up 6 bases; unmatched junction bases: 8. The CDR3 extends over 15 amino acids. CDR3 in DNA: TGTGCCAGCAGCCCCGACAGGGGGAAAGGCAATGAGCAGTTCTTC. Protein sequence: CASSPDRGKGNEQFF.

The chain carries TRBV7-9 and TRBJ1-2; no clear D. With 1 base removed from V and 3 bases from J, the gap between germline ends came to 12 bases. The CDR3 totals 15 residues. The germline gives CDR1 SEHNR, CDR2 FQNEAQ (reference sequence). The CDR3 nucleotides read TGTGCCAGCAGCTTAGGGGGTGTTAGCCACTATGGCTACACCTTC. Amino acid sequence: CASSLGGVSHYGYTF.

This chain uses TRBV15 with TRBJ1-2, with TRBD1 matching 10 bases. Trimming at V came to 3 bases and at J to 3 bases, leaving 1 base not matched to a gene. The germline V gene has CDR1 LNHNV and CDR2 YYDKDF (reference sequence). The CDR3 contains 14 residues. CDR3 sequence reads: CATSSGQGDYGYTF. CDR3 in DNA: TGTGCCACCAGCAGCGGACAGGGGGACTATGGCTACACCTTC.

V gene TRBV5-4 combines with J gene TRBJ1-2; D may be TRBD1 (6 bases). Trimming pared 2 bases from V and 5 bases from J, leaving 10 bases between. The germline gives CDR1 SGHNT, CDR2 YYREEE (reference sequence). The CDR3 sequence is 13 residues long. DNA of the CDR3: TGTGCCAGCAGCTTCGGGGGGGCGTATGGCTACACCTTC. Translated, it gives CASSFGGAYGYTF.

This clone was counted once. The chain recombines TRBV19 with TRBJ1-2; D might be TRBD1 (5 bases). V gave up 6 bases and J gave up 5 bases, with 7 bases separating them. CDR1 and CDR2 (germline): LNHDA, SQIVND (reference sequence). The CDR3 contains 11 residues. The CDR3 is CASRGTYGYTF. The CDR3 DNA sequence: TGTGCCAGTAGGGGGACGTATGGCTACACCTTC.

CDR3 DNA sequence: TGTGCCACGGAGGGGCAAGACACTGAAGCTTTCTTT. Translation: CATEGQDTEAFF. The chain is built from TRBV11-3 and TRBJ1-1, with a possible D match to TRBD1 (5 bases). The CDR3 loop spans 12 amino acids. Germline loops: CDR1 SGHNT, CDR2 YENEEA. Trimming left V 10 bases short and J 3 bases short, with 12 bases between.

The chain employs TRBV7-8 and TRBJ1-1; D might be TRBD1 (6 bases). This CDR3 region has 16 residues. Germline values: CDR1 SGHVS, CDR2 FQNEAQ. Trimming shortened V by 2 bases and J by 7 bases, and 20 bases separated the two germline ends. The CDR3 region has the DNA TGTGCCAGCAGCTTAACCAGGGGCCTGGACGGTGGTGAAGCTTTCTTT. This translates into CASSLTRGLDGGEAFF. Combining the CDR3 with reference TRBV7-8 and TRBJ1-1 gives the whole variable domain GAGVSQSPRYKVAKRGQDVALRCDPISGHVSLFWYQQALGQGPEFLTYFQNEAQLDKSGLPSDRFFAERPEGSVSTLKIQRTQQEDSAVYLCASSLTRGLDGGEAFFGQGTRLTVV.

The J gene is TRBJ1-2, the V gene TRBV10-2; no reliable D call. The germline CDR1 and CDR2 sequences are WSHSY and SAAADI. The CDR3 runs 13 residues. Trimming pared 8 bases from V and 2 bases from J, leaving 12 bases between. CDR3: CASVAAANYGYTF. The DNA of the CDR3 is TGCGCCAGCGTGGCAGCCGCCAACTATGGCTACACCTTC.

The rearrangement links TRBV3-1 (or the pseudogene TRBV3-2) to TRBJ1-2; D is perhaps TRBD1 (5 bases). The V gene lost 1 base and the J gene lost 4 bases, with 16 bases spanning the gap. In germline, CDR1 is LGHDT, CDR2 YNNKEL (reference sequence). This CDR3 has 16 amino acids. CDR3 coding DNA: TGTGCCAGCAGCCAAGTTGGTTCGGGGCACGGCTATGGCTACACCTTC. Encoded protein: CASSQVGSGHGYGYTF.

V is TRBV3-1 (or the pseudogene TRBV3-2) and J is TRBJ2-3, with D maybe TRBD2 (7 bases). CDR1 and CDR2 from the germline V gene are LGHDT and YNNKEL (reference sequence). V was cut by 4 bases and J by 2 bases, with 16 bases left in between. The CDR3 covers 16 residues. The CDR3 here is CASSPTGGGPTDTQYF. The CDR3 region has the DNA TGTGCCAGCAGCCCAACTGGGGGGGGCCCCACAGATACGCAGTATTTT.

The gene calls are TRBV13 and TRBJ1-2; D ambiguous. Trimming stripped 3 bases from V and 5 bases from J, with 4 bases between. CDR1 is PRHDT, CDR2 FYEKMQ, per germline (reference sequence). The CDR3 runs 11 residues. CDR3 coding DNA: TGTGCCAGCAGCTTGGAATATGGCTACACCTTC. Encoded protein: CASSLEYGYTF.

This chain uses TRBV4-1 with TRBJ2-3, with D uncertain. Germline V gene lookup returns CDR1 MGHRA and CDR2 YSYEKL. Trimming shortened V by 0 bases and J by 0 bases, and 4 bases separated the two germline ends. The CDR3 has 14 amino acids. The CDR3 region has the DNA TGCGCCAGCAGCCAAGATCGAAGCACAGATACGCAGTATTTT. This sequence encodes CASSQDRSTDTQYF.

V and J are TRBV3-1 (or the pseudogene TRBV3-2) and TRBJ1-6, with D tentatively TRBD1 (5 bases). V dropped 0 bases and J dropped 10 bases, with 16 bases sitting between them. This CDR3 region has 16 residues. CDR1 and CDR2 (germline): LGHDT, YNNKEL (reference sequence). The CDR3 protein is CASSQDLGRGGSPLHF. Here the CDR3 DNA reads TGTGCCAGCAGCCAAGATCTGGGAAGGGGAGGGTCACCCCTCCACTTT.

This clone is categorized as medium-sized (0.01 to 0.1%). The chain combines TRBV19 with TRBJ2-2; D not resolved. V was cut by 3 bases and J by 3 bases, with 11 bases left in between. Germline V gene sequence: CDR1 LNHDA, CDR2 SQIVND (reference sequence). The CDR3 length is 15 residues. CDR3 DNA sequence: TGTGCCAGTAGTATTTCGATGATGTACACCGGGGAGCTGTTTTTT. Translated: CASSISMMYTGELFF. The variable domain in full, completed from reference TRBV19 and TRBJ2-2, reads DGGITQSPKYLFRKEGQNVTLSCEQNLNHDAMYWYRQDPGQGLRLIYYSQIVNDFQKGDIAEGYSVSREKKESFPLTVTSAQKNPTAFYLCASSISMMYTGELFFGEGSRLTVL.